This T cell receptor (beta chain) was retrieved from a study of beta chain features in type 1 diabetes. Across the whole study: Patients looked much like healthy donors when it came to age, gender and cell yields. Study results and caveats: Among patients with Type 1 diabetes, TCRB CDR3s were moderately but significantly shorter in every one of the four CD4+ subsets.

In germline, CDR1 is SGHTA, CDR2 FQGTGA. Trimming took 5 bases from V and 3 from J, leaving 17 bases between them. This CDR3 comprises 15 residues. Expressed TCRB transcripts were sequenced after all isolated RNA was converted to cDNA. TCRdb's copy holds only in-frame clones and misses some; the assay was immunoSEQ multiplex PCR. The sample has approximately 250,000 clones, 20% to 25% seen once. Each donor gave one heparinised blood draw averaging around 120 mL. Note on this clone: Its matching antigen is unknown.

The chain carries TRBV7-3 and TRBJ2-7; perhaps TRBD1 as D (5 bases). Material for sequencing was naive CD4+ T cells from blood. This clonotype originated in a young woman with type 1 diabetes. The CDR3 nucleotides read TGTGCCAGCAGCCTCCAGATTGGACACTACTACGAGCAGTACTTC. Its translation: CASSLQIGHYYEQYF. Combining the CDR3 with reference TRBV7-3 and TRBJ2-7 gives the whole variable domain GAGVSQTPSNKVTEKGKYVELRCDPISGHTALYWYRQSLGQGPEFLIYFQGTGAADDSGLPNDRFFAVRPEGSVSTLKIQRTERGDSAVYLCASSLQIGHYYEQYFGPGTRLTVT.